The 11 T cell receptor beta chains below were found in one sample sequenced in a study of monozygotic twins with inflammatory bowel disease. Each CDR3 protein gets one entry in TCRdb, which reprocessed the 5' RACE reads and gives no DNA. The sample totals just over 300,000 distinct CDR3 sequences. The sample was blood. The origin of the receptors is a human donor with ulcerative colitis or Crohn's disease, or a healthy co-twin of an affected twin (not recorded which).

The rearrangement uses TRBV10-3 and TRBJ2-2; TCRdb returns TRBD1, unconfirmable since there is no DNA. Germline CDR1 reads ENHRY; CDR2 reads SYGVKD. This CDR3 contains 14 residues. The CDR3 here is CAETGRENTGELFF.

CDR3 residues: CASSLGTAPTEAFF. V usage is TRBV6-1 and J usage is TRBJ1-1. CDR1 is MNHNS, CDR2 SASEGT, per germline. The CDR3 is 14 residues long.

The V and J genes are TRBV19 and TRBJ2-2; no DNA is available, so the TRBD1 call from TCRdb remains unchecked. This CDR3 region has 14 residues. Per the germline V gene, CDR1 is LNHDA and CDR2 is SQIVND (reference sequence). CDR3 protein: CASYNRGNTGELFF.

The rearrangement uses TRBV19 and TRBJ2-2; as DNA is missing, the TRBD2 call by TCRdb cannot be tested. Germline V CDR1 and CDR2: LNHDA, SQIVND (reference sequence). This CDR3 comprises 14 residues. The CDR3 reads CASIGRQHPGELFF.

V and J are TRBV5-1 and TRBJ2-1; TCRdb lists TRBD1, though no DNA is available to test this call. Germline CDR1 SGHRS, CDR2 YFSETQ. This CDR3 spans 15 amino acids. The CDR3 here is CASSAGQGSYNEQFF.

This chain connects TRBV20-1 to TRBJ1-6; TCRdb picks TRBD1, but there is no DNA to check that call. The CDR3 has 15 residues. Looked up from germline, CDR1 is DFQATT and CDR2 is SNEGSKA (reference sequence). This CDR3 is CSASGQVHYNSPLHF.

V and J are TRBV6-1 and TRBJ1-5; TCRdb returns TRBD1, unconfirmable since there is no DNA. Germline CDR1 is MNHNS and CDR2 is SASEGT. The CDR3 runs to 13 residues. CDR3 sequence reads: CASILKGNQPQHF.

This chain links TRBV7-2 with TRBJ2-1; TCRdb reports TRBD1, a call that lacks DNA to check it against. CDR3 length: 13 residues. Germline loops: CDR1 SGHTA, CDR2 FQGNSA. The chain's CDR3 is CASSLAAPLEQFF.

V is TRBV11-2 and J is TRBJ1-2; TCRdb calls TRBD1, which cannot be checked without DNA. The CDR3 is made up of 15 amino acids. CDR1 SGHAT and CDR2 FQNNGV come from the germline V gene. The CDR3 sequence: CASSLDLGGAYGYTF. The entire variable domain, with the rest obtained from reference TRBV11-2 and TRBJ1-2, is as follows: EAGVAQSPRYKIIEKRQSVAFWCNPISGHATLYWYQQILGQGPKLLIQFQNNGVVDDSQLPKDRFSAERLKGVDSTLKIQPAKLEDSAVYLCASSLDLGGAYGYTFGSGTRLTVV.

The gene calls are TRBV5-5 and TRBJ2-2; TCRdb returns TRBD2, unconfirmable since there is no DNA. The CDR3 contains 15 residues. Germline assignment: CDR1 SGHKS and CDR2 YYEKEE (reference sequence). CDR3 residues: CASSFYGTSPGELFF.

The chain joins TRBV15 to TRBJ2-5; no DNA is available, so the TRBD1 call from TCRdb remains unchecked. CDR3 length: 17 residues. Germline V CDR1 and CDR2: LNHNV, YYDKDF (reference sequence). The CDR3 loop is CATSRDMAGGELETQYF.